The 8 T cell receptor beta chains in this list originate from one sample, sequenced in a study of blood T cells in healthy people across ages. Primed by a sample-barcoded 5' primer and a J-beta primer mix, a second PCR proceeded for about 6 to 11 cycles. TCRdb passed the 5' RACE reads through MiXCR, listing each CDR3 protein once. The table lists some 1.5 million distinct CDR3 sequences, roughly 43% of them singletons, with under 5% in the top ten. Sequenced input: blood. The receptors were gathered from a woman between 18 and 30 years old in good health.

This clonotype was observed a few times. The chain joins TRBV7-9 to TRBJ2-3; D gene ambiguous. The ends were cut back, 8 bases at V and 7 bases at J, with 19 bases in the middle. Germline CDR1 is SEHNR and CDR2 is FQNEAQ (reference sequence). The CDR3 runs to 14 residues. CDR3 sequence reads: CASQQERRSNTQYF. CDR3 in DNA: TGTGCCAGCCAGCAGGAGCGCCGGTCGAATACGCAGTATTTT.

This clonotype has more than one count but fewer than ten. V is TRBV19 and J is TRBJ2-2; no definite D call. The CDR3 extends over 12 amino acids. Germline values: CDR1 LNHDA, CDR2 SQIVND (reference sequence). The germline V and J ends were trimmed by 1 base and 5 bases, with 2 bases remaining between them. The CDR3 nucleotides are TGTGCCAGTAGTATAGGGACCGGGGAGCTGTTTTTT. This translates into CASSIGTGELFF.

The J gene is TRBJ2-1, the V gene TRBV6-2 or TRBV6-3; D gene uncertain. The CDR3 is 17 amino acids. V dropped 2 bases and J dropped 3 bases, with 17 bases sitting between them. Germline values: CDR1 MNHEY, CDR2 SVGEGT. Here the CDR3 DNA reads TGTGCCAGCAGTTACAGCCTCGTACGGGCCAACTACAATGAGCAGTTCTTC. It codes for CASSYSLVRANYNEQFF.

This chain connects TRBV7-9 to TRBJ1-6, with D unresolved. In germline, CDR1 is SEHNR, CDR2 FQNEAQ (reference sequence). V shed 5 bases and J shed 8 bases, with 13 bases lying between them. This CDR3 has 14 residues. The CDR3 spells CASSNDRFHSPLHF. DNA for the CDR3: TGTGCCAGCAGCAACGACCGTTTTCATTCACCCCTCCACTTT. The full variable domain, in which reference TRBV7-9 and TRBJ1-6 provide the parts outside the CDR3, is DTGVSQNPRHKITKRGQNVTFRCDPISEHNRLYWYRQTLGQGPEFLTYFQNEAQLEKSRLLSDRFSAERPKGSFSTLEIQRTEQGDSAMYLCASSNDRFHSPLHFGNGTRLTVT.

Only a few counts were recorded for this clonotype. The rearrangement uses TRBV10-3 and TRBJ2-1; 7 bases match TRBD1. Trimming at V came to 5 bases and at J to 5 bases, leaving 3 bases not matched to a gene. Per the germline V gene, CDR1 is ENHRY and CDR2 is SYGVKD. The CDR3 has 13 amino acids. The CDR3: CAISYTGDNEQFF. CDR3 coding DNA: TGTGCCATCAGTTATACAGGGGACAATGAGCAGTTCTTC.

This clonotype was detected only a few times. The chain is built from TRBV4-1 and TRBJ1-4; D unclear. Trimming pared 4 bases from V and 4 bases from J, leaving 13 bases between. CDR1 is MGHRA and CDR2 is YSYEKL in the germline V gene. CDR3 length equals 15 residues. The CDR3 protein is CASSLSGLGNEKLFF. As DNA, the CDR3 is TGCGCCAGCAGCCTTTCAGGCTTGGGTAATGAAAAACTGTTTTTT.

This clonotype showed up many times. The rearrangement links TRBV5-1 to TRBJ2-1, with TRBD2 as a possible D gene (5 bases). V was shortened by 1 base and J by 8 bases, with 10 bases between the two germline ends. The CDR3 covers 13 residues. Per the germline V gene, CDR1 is SGHRS and CDR2 is YFSETQ. In DNA form, the CDR3 reads TGCGCCAGCAGCTTGTTCGGGAAGGATGAGCAGTTCTTC. As protein: CASSLFGKDEQFF. The full variable domain, rest sourced from reference TRBV5-1 and TRBJ2-1, is KAGVTQTPRYLIKTRGQQVTLSCSPISGHRSVSWYQQTPGQGLQFLFEYFSETQRNKGNFPGRFSGRQFSNSRSEMNVSTLELGDSALYLCASSLFGKDEQFFGPGTRLTVL.

At least ten counts were recorded for this clonotype. The chain combines TRBV12-3 or TRBV12-4 with TRBJ1-2, with a weak D call TRBD1 (5 bases). Trimming shortened V by 3 bases and J by 0 bases, and 8 bases separated the two germline ends. The CDR3 runs to 14 residues. The CDR3 sequence: CASSFGGANYGYTF. CDR3 nucleotides: TGTGCCAGCAGTTTCGGGGGAGCTAACTATGGCTACACCTTC.